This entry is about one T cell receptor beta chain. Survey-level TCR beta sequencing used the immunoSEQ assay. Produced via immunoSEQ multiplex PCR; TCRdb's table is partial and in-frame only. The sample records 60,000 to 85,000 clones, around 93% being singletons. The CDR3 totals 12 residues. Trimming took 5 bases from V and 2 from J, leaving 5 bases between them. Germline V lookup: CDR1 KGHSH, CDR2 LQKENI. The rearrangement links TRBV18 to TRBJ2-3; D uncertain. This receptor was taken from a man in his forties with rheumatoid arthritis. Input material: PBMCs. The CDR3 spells CASSADTDTQYF. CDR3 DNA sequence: TGTGCCAGCTCAGCGGACACAGATACGCAGTATTTT.